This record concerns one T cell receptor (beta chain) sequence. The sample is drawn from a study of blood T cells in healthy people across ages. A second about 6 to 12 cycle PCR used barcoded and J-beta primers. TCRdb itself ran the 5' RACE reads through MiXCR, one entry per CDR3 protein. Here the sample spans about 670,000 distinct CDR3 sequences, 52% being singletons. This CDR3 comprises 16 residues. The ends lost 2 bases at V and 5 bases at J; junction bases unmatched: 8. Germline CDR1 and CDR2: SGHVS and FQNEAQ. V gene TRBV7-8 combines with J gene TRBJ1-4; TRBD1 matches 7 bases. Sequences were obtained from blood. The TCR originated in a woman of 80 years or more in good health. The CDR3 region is CASSLRTRGMNEKLFF. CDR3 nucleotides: TGTGCCAGCAGCTTAAGGACCAGGGGGATGAATGAAAAACTGTTTTTT. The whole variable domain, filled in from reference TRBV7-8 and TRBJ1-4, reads GAGVSQSPRYKVAKRGQDVALRCDPISGHVSLFWYQQALGQGPEFLTYFQNEAQLDKSGLPSDRFFAERPEGSVSTLKIQRTQQEDSAVYLCASSLRTRGMNEKLFFGSGTQLSVL.